This T cell receptor (beta chain) was found in a study of blood T cell repertoires in COVID-19. From germline, CDR1 is SGDLS and CDR2 YYNGEE. This CDR3 spans 17 amino acids. The V gene end was trimmed by 3 bases and the J gene end by 5 bases; junction bases not matched to a gene: 8. In the original analysis: The assay estimated nucleated cells by amplifying reference gene primers. Produced via immunoSEQ multiplex PCR; TCRdb's table is partial and in-frame only. From that table come the V and J calls and clone size; the DNA was used to work out D and trimming. The sample carries approximately 190,000 clones, 80% recorded once.

The chain employs TRBV9 and TRBJ2-2, with 12 positions matching TRBD2. The sequence derives from a man in his fifties or sixties with acute or convalescent COVID-19. Sequenced sample: peripheral blood. CDR3 amino acids: CASSAPTSGSQTGELFF. The CDR3 DNA sequence: TGTGCCAGCAGCGCACCGACTAGCGGGAGTCAGACCGGGGAGCTGTTTTTT.